This TCR beta chain originates from a study of T cells in Graves' hyperthyroidism and ophthalmopathy. V lost 3 bases, J lost 8 bases, and 17 bases lay in between. The CDR3 covers 15 residues. The germline gives CDR1 LGHNT, CDR2 FRNRAP. Regions amplified from RNA transcripts were the TCR beta CDR3 regions. Using the HTBI primer set, a first-round RT-PCR was run on the TCR CDR3. TCRdb reanalysed the multiplex PCR reads using MiXCR and keeps one entry per CDR3 protein. Of around 370,000 distinct CDR3 sequences listed, less than 20% were seen once; the top ten hold about 38%. The chain recombines TRBV12-5 with TRBJ2-1, with no clear D. The sequence derives from a man aged 18 to 35 with Graves' ophthalmopathy. The sequenced material came from blood. For the CDR3, the DNA is TGTGCTAGTGGTTTCTCCACCGGGCATCGGGATGAGCAGTTCTTC. It translates to CASGFSTGHRDEQFF. Full variable domain (missing parts from reference TRBV12-5 and TRBJ2-1): DARVTQTPRHKVTEMGQEVTMRCQPILGHNTVFWYRQTMMQGLELLAYFRNRAPLDDSGMPKDRFSAEMPDATLATLKIQPSEPRDSAVYFCASGFSTGHRDEQFFGPGTRLTVL.